This record covers a single T cell receptor beta chain. Its antigen is as yet unknown. This sample stems from a study of shared clonotypes between healthy human individuals. Overall study: Used for every donor were three CD4 naive, three CD4 memory, two CD8 naive and one CD8 memory plate.

The study's findings and limits: Shared across a few donors were approximately 5% of the naive CD4 clonotypes. Memory subsets had estimated richness that was generally smaller than that of naive subsets.

CD45RO-negative, CCR7-positively selected cells formed the naive CD8 fraction, excluding terminally differentiated effector memory CD45RA+ cells. The table came from immunoSEQ multiplex PCR; TCRdb's copy has only in-frame clones and leaves some out. Here the sample spans around 700,000 clones, 92% being singletons. Trimming shortened V by 5 bases and J by 5 bases, and 6 bases separated the two germline ends. The CDR3 has 11 amino acids. The germline gives CDR1 MNHEY, CDR2 SMNVEV (reference sequence). The V and J genes are TRBV27 and TRBJ1-1, with no clear D. The specimen sequenced was naive CD8+ T cells sorted from blood. The sequence was obtained from a man under 40 in good health. CDR3 amino acids: CASSSGTEAFF. CDR3 nucleotide sequence: TGTGCCAGCAGTAGTGGAACTGAAGCTTTCTTT.